The following is a TCR beta chain sequence with its context. Its antigen is unknown. The entry originates in a study of T cells in Graves' hyperthyroidism and ophthalmopathy. Study overall: Peripheral blood specimens were obtained at initial diagnosis, prior to any treatment.

Among ophthalmopathy patients, the Clinical Activity Score reached at least 3, the NOSPECS grade reached at least 4, and duration remained under 3 months. The study, taken as a whole, reports: Ophthalmopathy got predicted by the model a median roughly 6.4 months before its onset. Most clonotypes expanded in the thyroid (above 0.001) were also present in blood.

Germline V lookup: CDR1 MNHNY, CDR2 SVGAGI (reference sequence). The ends were cut back, 0 bases at V and 4 bases at J, with 8 bases in the middle. This CDR3 is built from 14 residues. RNA transcripts gave rise to amplified TCR beta CDR3 regions. The TCR CDR3 first-round RT-PCR relied on the HTBI primer set. MiXCR, applied by TCRdb to the multiplex PCR reads, yields one record per CDR3 protein. The sample consists of hundreds of thousands of distinct CDR3 sequences, roughly 14% of them appearing once. The source is a man aged 18 to 29 with Graves' ophthalmopathy. The sample was blood. This chain connects TRBV6-6 to TRBJ2-3; weak D call: TRBD1 (6 bases). DNA of the CDR3: TGTGCCAGCAGTTACTCAGCAGGGGCAGATACGCAGTATTTT. It is translated as CASSYSAGADTQYF.